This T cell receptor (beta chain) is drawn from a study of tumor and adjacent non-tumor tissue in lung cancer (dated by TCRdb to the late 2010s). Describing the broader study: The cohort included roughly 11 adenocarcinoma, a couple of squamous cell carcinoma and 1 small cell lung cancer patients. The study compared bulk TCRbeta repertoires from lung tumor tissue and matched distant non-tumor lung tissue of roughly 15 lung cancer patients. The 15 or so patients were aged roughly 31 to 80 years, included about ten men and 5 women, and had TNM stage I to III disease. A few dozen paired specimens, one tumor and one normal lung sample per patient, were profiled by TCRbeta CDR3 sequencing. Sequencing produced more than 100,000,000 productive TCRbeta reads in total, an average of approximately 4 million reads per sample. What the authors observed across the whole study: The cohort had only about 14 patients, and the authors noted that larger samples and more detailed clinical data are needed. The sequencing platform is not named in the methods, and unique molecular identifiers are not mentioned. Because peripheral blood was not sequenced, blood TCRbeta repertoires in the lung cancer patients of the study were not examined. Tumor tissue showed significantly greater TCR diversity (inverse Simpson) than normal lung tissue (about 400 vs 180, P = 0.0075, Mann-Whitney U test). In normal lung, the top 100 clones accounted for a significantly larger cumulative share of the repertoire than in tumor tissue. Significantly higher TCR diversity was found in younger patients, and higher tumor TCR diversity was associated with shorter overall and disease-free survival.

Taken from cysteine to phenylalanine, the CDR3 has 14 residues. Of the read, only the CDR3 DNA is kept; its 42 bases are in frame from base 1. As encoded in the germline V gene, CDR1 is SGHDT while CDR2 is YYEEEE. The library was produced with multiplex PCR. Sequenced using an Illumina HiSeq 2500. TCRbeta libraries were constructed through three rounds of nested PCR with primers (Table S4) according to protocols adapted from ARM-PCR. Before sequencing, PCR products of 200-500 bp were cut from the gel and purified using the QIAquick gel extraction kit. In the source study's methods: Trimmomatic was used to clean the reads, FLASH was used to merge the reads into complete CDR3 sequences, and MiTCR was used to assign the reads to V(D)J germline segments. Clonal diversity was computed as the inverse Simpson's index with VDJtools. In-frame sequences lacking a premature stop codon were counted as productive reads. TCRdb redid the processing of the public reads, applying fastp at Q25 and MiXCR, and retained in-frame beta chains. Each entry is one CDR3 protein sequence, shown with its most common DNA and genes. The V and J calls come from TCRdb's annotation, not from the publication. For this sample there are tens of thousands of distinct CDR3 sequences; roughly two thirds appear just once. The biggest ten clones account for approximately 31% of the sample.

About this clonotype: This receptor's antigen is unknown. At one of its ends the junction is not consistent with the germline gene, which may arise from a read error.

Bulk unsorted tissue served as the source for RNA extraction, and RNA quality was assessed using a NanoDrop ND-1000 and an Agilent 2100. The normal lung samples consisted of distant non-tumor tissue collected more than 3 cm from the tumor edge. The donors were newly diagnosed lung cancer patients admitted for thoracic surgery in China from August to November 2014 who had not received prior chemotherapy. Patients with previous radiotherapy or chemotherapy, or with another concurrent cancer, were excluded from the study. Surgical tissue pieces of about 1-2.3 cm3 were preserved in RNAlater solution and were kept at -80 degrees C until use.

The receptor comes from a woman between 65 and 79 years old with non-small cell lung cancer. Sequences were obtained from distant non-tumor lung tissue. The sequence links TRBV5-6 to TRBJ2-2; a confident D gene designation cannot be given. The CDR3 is CVSSLTRNTGELFF. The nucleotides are TGTGTCAGCAGTTTGACGAGAAACACTGGGGAGCTGTTTTTT. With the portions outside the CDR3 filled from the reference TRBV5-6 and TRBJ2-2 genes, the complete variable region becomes DAGVTQSPTHLIKTRGQQVTLRCSPKSGHDTVSWYQQALGQGPQFIFQYYEEEERQRGNFPDRFSGHQFPNYSSELNVNALLLGDSALYLCVSSLTRNTGELFFGEGSRLTVL.